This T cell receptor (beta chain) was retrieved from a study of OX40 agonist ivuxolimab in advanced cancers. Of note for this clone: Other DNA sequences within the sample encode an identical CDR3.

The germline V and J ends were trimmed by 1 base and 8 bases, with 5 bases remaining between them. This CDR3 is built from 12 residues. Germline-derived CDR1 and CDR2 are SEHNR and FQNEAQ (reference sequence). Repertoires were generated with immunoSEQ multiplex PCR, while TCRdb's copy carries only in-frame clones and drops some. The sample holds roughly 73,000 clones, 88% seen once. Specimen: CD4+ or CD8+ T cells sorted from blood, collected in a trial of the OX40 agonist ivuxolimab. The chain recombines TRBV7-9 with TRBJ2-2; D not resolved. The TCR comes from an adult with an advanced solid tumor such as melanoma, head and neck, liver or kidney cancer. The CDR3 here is CASSLDTGELFF. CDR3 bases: TGTGCCAGCAGCTTAGATACAGGGGAGCTGTTTTTT.